This T cell receptor beta chain was observed in a study of graft-versus-host responses after intestinal transplantation. The study's findings and limits: Within the allografts of patients who had graft-donor T cell macrochimerism, graft-versus-host to host-versus-graft clonal ratios were high.

Sequenced by immunoSEQ multiplex PCR; TCRdb stores in-frame clones only, minus some. The table records 96,000 or so clones, about 93% of them present only once. About this clone: Antigen: not known.

Germline CDR1 is KGHSH and CDR2 is LQKENI. J gave up 0 bases and V 1 base, and 2 bases lay outside the gene matches. The CDR3 has 15 amino acids. This sequence joins TRBV18 and TRBJ1-1; 7 positions agree with TRBD1. The sample here was unstimulated CD4+ T cells sorted from spleen or lymph node cells, taken before intestinal transplant. This receptor was identified in a human donor who received an intestinal transplant. CDR3 DNA sequence: TGTGCCAGCTCACCACAGACAGGGATGAACACTGAAGCTTTCTTT. Amino acid sequence: CASSPQTGMNTEAFF.